Following are 19 T cell receptor beta chains from one sample sequenced in a study of CD8+ T cells in alopecia areata. In each case, RNA was isolated and then reverse transcribed into cDNA as the sequencing template. Assay used: immunoSEQ multiplex PCR; TCRdb lists only in-frame clones, some missing. Among roughly 46,000 clones, less than 70% were seen once, and the ten largest hold about a fifth. As for treatment: oral pan-JAK inhibitor, 5-10 mg twice daily. The sequences come from CD8+ T cells sorted from blood, collected at week 4, from a patient treated with tofacitinib. These receptors were obtained from a human donor with alopecia areata.

The chain is built from TRBV30 and TRBJ2-3; TRBD2 agrees at 7 bases. Germline V gene sequence: CDR1 GTSNPN, CDR2 SVGIG (reference sequence). The V segment lost 4 bases and the J segment 6 bases; nucleotides outside the gene matches: 10. This CDR3 spans 14 amino acids. The CDR3 DNA sequence: TGTGCCTGGATAGACACCGGGGAGGGTGATACGCAGTATTTT. Translation gives CAWIDTGEGDTQYF.

V gene TRBV4-3 combines with J gene TRBJ1-6, with 7 bases matching TRBD1. The CDR3 extends over 15 amino acids. In germline, CDR1 is LGHNA, CDR2 YSLEER. Trimming cost V 3 bases and J 6 bases; bases outside gene matches: 5. The CDR3, as DNA: TGCGCCAGCAGCCAGAACCGGGACAGTAATTCACCCCTCCACTTT. Its protein is CASSQNRDSNSPLHF.

The rearrangement links TRBV14 to TRBJ2-7, with D hard to call. V was clipped by 1 base and J by 6 bases, with 10 bases between them. This CDR3 is built from 13 residues. In germline, CDR1 is SGHDN, CDR2 FVKESK. The CDR3 DNA reads TGTGCCAGCAGCCAAGGATCGGTCTCCGAGCAGTACTTC. Its protein is CASSQGSVSEQYF.

This clone was recorded once. The rearrangement uses TRBV2 and TRBJ2-7, with D maybe TRBD2 (6 bases). V was cut by 4 bases and J by 0 bases, with 10 bases left in between. The CDR3 has 14 residues. Germline V gene sequence: CDR1 SNHLY, CDR2 FYNNEI. The CDR3 here is CASSAAGNSYEQYF. The DNA for the CDR3 is TGTGCCAGCAGTGCTGCGGGGAACTCCTACGAGCAGTACTTC.

This clone appeared a few times. The chain recombines TRBV5-1 with TRBJ1-1, with 8 bases that match TRBD1. V trimming: 4 bases; J trimming: 1 base; junction bases outside the gene matches: 6. The CDR3 has 15 residues. The germline V gene has CDR1 SGHRS and CDR2 YFSETQ. CDR3 sequence: CASSDQGAPNTEAFF. CDR3 coding DNA: TGCGCCAGCAGCGATCAGGGGGCTCCGAACACTGAAGCTTTCTTT.

The chain joins TRBV5-6 to TRBJ1-1; no definite D call. This CDR3 has 13 residues. Deletions cut 4 bases from V and 0 bases from J, with 7 bases between. Germline CDR1 reads SGHDT; CDR2 reads YYEEEE. The CDR3 bases are TGTGCCAGCAGCCTCCTTATGAACACTGAAGCTTTCTTT. Its protein product is CASSLLMNTEAFF.

This clone was found a few times. The chain employs TRBV29-1 and TRBJ2-1; 7 bases are a match to TRBD2. With V trimmed by 2 bases and J by 8 bases, 9 bases remained unmatched. The germline V gene encodes CDR1 SQVTM and CDR2 ANQGSEA. This CDR3 has 14 residues. In DNA form, the CDR3 reads TGCAGCGTTGAATCCAGCGGGGTAGGCTATGAGCAGTTCTTC. The encoded protein is CSVESSGVGYEQFF.

A remark on this clone: At one end the junction does not follow the germline gene, possibly because of a read error. The chain links TRBV29-1 to TRBJ2-2; D may match TRBD1 or TRBD2 (6 bases each). CDR1 and CDR2 from the germline V gene are SQVTM and ANQGSEA. The CDR3 extends over 12 amino acids. This chain's CDR3 is CSIEGGTGELFF. The CDR3 nucleotides are TGCAGCATTGAGGGGGGCACCGGGGAGCTGTTTTTT.

CDR3 amino acids: CAWSPRRGWDSYEQYF. In DNA form, the CDR3 reads TGTGCCTGGAGTCCTCGCAGGGGATGGGATTCCTACGAGCAGTACTTC. The chain links TRBV30 to TRBJ2-7; D perhaps matches TRBD1 (6 bases). Looked up from germline, CDR1 is GTSNPN and CDR2 is SVGIG (reference sequence). This CDR3 region has 16 residues. Trimming removed 2 bases at V and 1 base at J, with 18 bases between.

This chain links TRBV29-1 with TRBJ1-1; unclear D gene. Trimming pared 5 bases from V and 8 bases from J, leaving 9 bases between. The CDR3 extends over 10 amino acids. From germline, CDR1 is SQVTM and CDR2 ANQGSEA. The CDR3 DNA is TGCAGCGTTACCTTGGGGGAAGCTTTCTTT. Encoded protein: CSVTLGEAFF.

This clone was detected once. CDR3 nucleotides: TGTGCCAGCAGCTTTCAGGGGAGTTCTTCACCCCTCCACTTT. Translated: CASSFQGSSSPLHF. The chain uses TRBV13 and TRBJ1-6; maybe TRBD1 (6 bases). Germline assignment: CDR1 PRHDT and CDR2 FYEKMQ (reference sequence). There are 14 residues in the CDR3. Trimming took 3 bases from V and 9 from J, leaving 12 bases between them.

The gene calls are TRBV30 and TRBJ1-5, with D hard to call. The V end lost 0 bases, the J end lost 7 bases, and 10 bases lay between the germline ends. CDR1 and CDR2 (germline): GTSNPN, SVGIG (reference sequence). This CDR3 is 13 amino acids long. The CDR3 nucleotides read TGTGCCTGGAGTGTGGGAGGTTTGCAGCCCCAGCATTTT. Protein product: CAWSVGGLQPQHF. Looking up the rest from reference TRBV30 and TRBJ1-5 gives the full variable domain: SQTIHQWPATLVQPVGSPLSLECTVEGTSNPNLYWYRQAAGRGLQLLFYSVGIGQISSEVPQNLSASRPQDRQFILSSKKLLLSDSGFYLCAWSVGGLQPQHFGDGTRLSIL.

This clone came up a few times. The V call is TRBV7-6, the J call TRBJ2-6; 7 positions agree with TRBD1. The V gene end was trimmed by 5 bases and the J gene end by 4 bases; junction bases not matched to a gene: 2. The germline V gene encodes CDR1 SGHVS and CDR2 FNYEAQ. The CDR3 runs 14 residues. The CDR3 DNA follows: TGTGCCAGCAGCGACAGGGCAGGGGCCAACGTCCTGACTTTC. The encoded protein is CASSDRAGANVLTF.

This sequence joins TRBV30 and TRBJ2-7; D unclear. Germline loops: CDR1 GTSNPN, CDR2 SVGIG (reference sequence). Trimming took 6 bases from V and 0 from J, leaving 6 bases between them. CDR3 length: 11 amino acids. CDR3 loop: CACEYSYEQYF. The DNA of the CDR3 is TGTGCCTGCGAATACTCCTACGAGCAGTACTTC. The full variable domain, rest sourced from reference TRBV30 and TRBJ2-7, is SQTIHQWPATLVQPVGSPLSLECTVEGTSNPNLYWYRQAAGRGLQLLFYSVGIGQISSEVPQNLSASRPQDRQFILSSKKLLLSDSGFYLCACEYSYEQYFGPGTRLTVT.

Comment on this clone: One end of the junction does not line up with germline, which may come from a read error. The chain has TRBV14 and TRBJ2-1; D is ambiguous. Germline CDR1 is SGHDN and CDR2 is FVKESK. This CDR3 has 12 residues. CDR3 residues: CASSPSHNEQFF. The CDR3, as DNA: TGTGCCAGCAGCCCCTCCCACAATGAGCAGTTCTTC.

This clone turned up a few times. The J gene is TRBJ1-6, the V gene TRBV14; maybe TRBD1 (5 bases). The germline V and J ends were trimmed by 3 bases and 11 bases, with 29 bases remaining between them. The CDR3 is made up of 19 amino acids. Per the germline V gene, CDR1 is SGHDN and CDR2 is FVKESK. Here the CDR3 reads CASSQSQGRSSREDAPLHF. For the CDR3, the DNA is TGTGCCAGCAGCCAGAGCCAAGGCAGGTCGAGCAGGGAGGATGCACCCCTCCACTTT.

This chain links TRBV7-8 with TRBJ1-2; D is perhaps TRBD1 (5 bases). The germline V gene has CDR1 SGHVS and CDR2 FQNEAQ. The V end lost 6 bases, the J end lost 7 bases, and 15 bases lay between the germline ends. The CDR3 loop spans 13 amino acids. The CDR3 protein is CASSPGPGGGYTF. DNA of the CDR3: TGTGCCAGCAGTCCGGGACCGGGAGGTGGCTACACCTTC.

This chain connects TRBV30 to TRBJ1-3; D gene unclear. Trimming took 0 bases from V and 4 from J, leaving 10 bases between them. Germline values: CDR1 GTSNPN, CDR2 SVGIG (reference sequence). The CDR3 spans 14 residues. The CDR3 sequence: CAWSVEGSGNTIYF. CDR3 bases: TGTGCCTGGAGTGTAGAGGGATCGGGAAACACCATATATTTT.

The V call is TRBV25-1, the J call TRBJ2-2, with D perhaps matching TRBD1 or TRBD2 (6 bases each). Trimming pared 11 bases from V and 6 bases from J, leaving 13 bases between. The CDR3 spans 12 residues. Germline V gene sequence: CDR1 MGHDK, CDR2 SYGVNS. In nucleotides, the CDR3 is TGTGCCGTCCAAAGGGGGGCCGGGGAGCTGTTTTTT. The encoded protein is CAVQRGAGELFF.